This T cell receptor beta chain was recovered during a study of technical replicates of blood from a handful of donors. The data were produced by immunoSEQ multiplex PCR, yet TCRdb's version contains in-frame clones alone and is incomplete. The top ten hold about 0.27% of the sample, which has about 83,000 clones, about 90% seen once. Deletions cut 6 bases from V and 4 bases from J, with 14 bases between. CDR3 length: 14 amino acids. Germline V gives CDR1 MNHEY, CDR2 SMNVEV (reference sequence). The TCR originated in a human donor in good health. The chain links TRBV27 to TRBJ2-3, with a tentative D call TRBD2 (7 bases). The sample consisted of T cells isolated from PBMCs. The CDR3 spells CASRGAGVADTQYF. CDR3 coding DNA: TGTGCCAGCAGGGGGGCGGGGGTTGCAGATACGCAGTATTTT.